These 25 T cell receptor beta chains came from one sample sequenced in a study of immune evolution from preneoplasia to lung adenocarcinoma. The repertoire was sequenced with immunoSEQ multiplex PCR; TCRdb's copy has only in-frame clones and lacks some. The repertoire includes over 30,000 clones, roughly 68% of them detected once, and about 5.7% sits in the top ten. Sequencing was performed on FFPE invasive lung adenocarcinoma tissue. The receptors come from a person aged 55 to 70 with lung adenocarcinoma.

The V gene is TRBV5-4, the J gene TRBJ1-2; D ambiguous. The V gene's germline CDR1 is SGHNT and CDR2 YYREEE (reference sequence). Trimming took off 3 bases at V and 3 bases at J, with 9 bases between the two ends. The CDR3 loop spans 13 amino acids. CDR3 sequence: CASSSGMDYGYTF. In DNA, the CDR3 is TGTGCCAGCAGCTCCGGGATGGACTATGGCTACACCTTC.

The gene calls are TRBV6-6 and TRBJ1-2; maybe TRBD1 (5 bases). V lost 5 bases and J lost 8, with 12 bases in between. There are 12 residues in the CDR3. Germline V CDR1 and CDR2: MNHNY, SVGAGI (reference sequence). The CDR3 nucleotides read TGTGCCAGCAGTCCGACAGCGACGGGCTACACCTTC. Its translation: CASSPTATGYTF.

V is TRBV4-2 and J is TRBJ2-1, with TRBD2 matching over 7 bases. The germline V gene has CDR1 LGHNA and CDR2 YNFKEQ. The CDR3 covers 16 residues. V trimming: 1 base; J trimming: 1 base; junction bases outside the gene matches: 4. CDR3 in DNA: TGTGCCAGCAGCCAAGGGCCGGGGGGTTCCTACAATGAGCAGTTCTTC. It is translated as CASSQGPGGSYNEQFF.

The chain couples TRBV5-1 to TRBJ2-1, with D hard to call. This CDR3 has 15 residues. V was shortened by 3 bases and J by 0 bases, with 10 bases between the two germline ends. Germline values: CDR1 SGHRS, CDR2 YFSETQ. CDR3 in amino acids: CASSSTLSSYNEQFF. CDR3 DNA sequence: TGCGCCAGCAGCTCCACCTTGAGCTCCTACAATGAGCAGTTCTTC.

V is TRBV6-4 and J is TRBJ2-1; D unclear. Trimming shortened V by 2 bases and J by 7 bases, and 6 bases separated the two germline ends. CDR1 MRHNA and CDR2 SNTAGT come from the germline V gene. This CDR3 comprises 12 residues. CDR3 amino acids: CASSDARNEQFF. As DNA, the CDR3 is TGTGCCAGCAGTGACGCTCGAAATGAGCAGTTCTTC.

This clone has just a few counts. The genes are TRBV5-1 and TRBJ2-1, with TRBD1 matching 9 bases. This CDR3 contains 16 residues. Germline CDR1 is SGHRS and CDR2 is YFSETQ. V gave up 5 bases and J gave up 7 bases; unmatched junction bases: 13. The CDR3: CASSPPGTGRVNEQFF. For the CDR3, the DNA is TGCGCCAGCAGTCCCCCGGGGACAGGGCGTGTGAATGAGCAGTTCTTC.

The V gene is TRBV28, the J gene TRBJ1-1; no clear D gene. V lost 6 bases and J lost 6, with 8 bases in between. CDR3 length equals 11 residues. Germline CDR1 is MDHEN and CDR2 is SYDVKM. CDR3 residues: CASRRLAEAFF. The DNA for the CDR3 is TGTGCCAGCAGAAGACTCGCTGAAGCTTTCTTT.

This clone was seen just once. The chain links TRBV7-2 to TRBJ1-1, with a possible D match to TRBD1 (5 bases). The germline CDR1 and CDR2 sequences are SGHTA and FQGNSA. Between the trimmed V and J ends, which lost 3 bases and 3 bases, there was a span of 8 bases. The CDR3 length is 13 residues. The CDR3 reads CASSFLGDTEAFF. For the CDR3, the DNA is TGTGCCAGCAGCTTTCTAGGGGACACTGAAGCTTTCTTT.

This clone appeared a single time. The chain is built from TRBV6-5 and TRBJ2-4, with D possibly matching TRBD1 (6 bases). CDR3 length: 12 residues. With 6 bases removed from V and 3 bases from J, the gap between germline ends came to 6 bases. Germline V gene lookup returns CDR1 MNHEY and CDR2 SVGAGI. CDR3 loop: CASRQGKNIQYF. DNA of the CDR3: TGTGCCAGCAGACAGGGCAAAAACATTCAGTACTTC.

The CDR3 DNA follows: TGTGCCAGCAGTCTTTCCTCGTGGGGAATCGGCTACACCTTC. This gives the protein CASSLSSWGIGYTF. The rearrangement joins TRBV28 to TRBJ1-2; D not resolved. Trimming removed 5 bases from V and 8 bases from J, with 18 bases in between. The length of the CDR3 is 14 residues. Per the germline V gene, CDR1 is MDHEN and CDR2 is SYDVKM.

The rearrangement uses TRBV6-1 and TRBJ2-1; 9 bases map to TRBD2. CDR1 is MNHNS and CDR2 is SASEGT in the germline V gene. The trim removed 3 bases at V and 1 base at J, leaving 1 base unmatched. This CDR3 is 15 amino acids long. CDR3 sequence (DNA): TGTGCCAGCAGTGATAGCGGGAGATCCTACAATGAGCAGTTCTTC. Its protein is CASSDSGRSYNEQFF.

This clone occurred a few times. This sequence joins TRBV25-1 and TRBJ1-2; unclear D gene. The CDR3 has 13 amino acids. Germline V gene data show CDR1 as MGHDK and CDR2 as SYGVNS. V lost 1 base, J lost 2 bases, and 5 bases lay in between. The CDR3 region is CASSEFENYGYTF. The CDR3 nucleotides are TGTGCCAGCAGTGAATTCGAGAACTATGGCTACACCTTC.

The chain links TRBV27 to TRBJ1-2, with unresolved D. This CDR3 spans 12 amino acids. The germline V gene encodes CDR1 MNHEY and CDR2 SMNVEV (reference sequence). V lost 5 bases to trimming and J lost 7 bases, with 11 bases between them. Here the CDR3 reads CASSSQAGGYTF. CDR3 coding DNA: TGTGCCAGCAGTAGTCAAGCGGGTGGCTACACCTTC.

The chain recombines TRBV6-1 with TRBJ2-1; 9 bases map to TRBD1. The CDR3 loop spans 11 amino acids. Germline V gene sequence: CDR1 MNHNS, CDR2 SASEGT. CDR3: CGTGDYNEQFF. CDR3 bases: TGTGGGACAGGGGACTACAATGAGCAGTTCTTC.

Sample share makes this clone medium-sized (0.01 to 0.1%). The J gene is TRBJ2-6, the V gene TRBV4-2, with TRBD1 matching over 9 bases. Per germline, CDR1 LGHNA and CDR2 YNFKEQ. V gave up 1 base and J gave up 1 base; unmatched junction bases: 2. The CDR3 covers 17 residues. DNA for the CDR3: TGTGCCAGCAGCCAAGTAGGACAGGGGTCTGGGGCCAACGTCCTGACTTTC. Encoded protein: CASSQVGQGSGANVLTF.

V usage is TRBV19 and J usage is TRBJ2-7, with 9 bases aligning to TRBD1. Germline CDR1 reads LNHDA; CDR2 reads SQIVND (reference sequence). The ends lost 5 bases at V and 5 bases at J; junction bases unmatched: 13. This CDR3 region has 16 residues. The CDR3 nucleotides read TGTGCCAGTAGTGACCTACAGGGGGCTCTTCCCCACGAGCAGTACTTC. As protein: CASSDLQGALPHEQYF.

This clone came up a few times. CDR3 in DNA: TGCAGTGCTAGGGGTTACAATGAGCAGTTCTTC. It yields the protein CSARGYNEQFF. J is TRBJ2-1 and V is TRBV20-1; D remains ambiguous. V was cut by 3 bases and J by 4 bases, with 4 bases left in between. Germline lookup yields CDR1 DFQATT and CDR2 SNEGSKA (reference sequence). CDR3 length: 11 amino acids.

The rearrangement uses TRBV7-6 and TRBJ2-2; tentatively, D is TRBD1 (6 bases). Germline V CDR1 and CDR2: SGHVS, FNYEAQ. The CDR3 length is 17 residues. The V gene lost 5 bases and the J gene lost 5 bases, with 21 bases spanning the gap. The CDR3, as DNA: TGTGCCAGCAGCCCAGGGGTAGACGGAGATGGGACCGGGGAGCTGTTTTTT. This sequence encodes CASSPGVDGDGTGELFF.

CDR3 residues: CASRTYKGVDGYTF. Here the CDR3 DNA reads TGTGCCAGCAGGACCTACAAGGGTGTCGATGGCTACACCTTC. The chain recombines TRBV2 with TRBJ1-2; D call uncertain. This CDR3 is 14 amino acids long. V gave up 6 bases and J gave up 6 bases, with 17 bases separating them. Germline CDR1 and CDR2: SNHLY and FYNNEI.

The V call is TRBV5-1, the J call TRBJ2-7; TRBD1 agrees at 7 bases. The CDR3 has 15 residues. J gave up 0 bases and V 5 bases, and 8 bases lay outside the gene matches. Germline assignment: CDR1 SGHRS and CDR2 YFSETQ. DNA of the CDR3: TGCGCCAGCAGGCATCGAGACAGGGCCTCCTACGAGCAGTACTTC. Amino acids: CASRHRDRASYEQYF.

The chain joins TRBV19 to TRBJ2-5, with D tentatively TRBD2 (5 bases). The CDR3 totals 11 residues. Germline-derived CDR1 and CDR2 are LNHDA and SQIVND (reference sequence). V was clipped by 8 bases and J by 5 bases, with 9 bases between them. The CDR3 bases are TGTGCCAGTGGGAGTGGGGAGACCCAGTACTTC. As protein: CASGSGETQYF.

V is TRBV6-1 and J is TRBJ2-5; D remains ambiguous. The ends were cut back, 2 bases at V and 5 bases at J, with 6 bases in the middle. The CDR3 length is 12 residues. Germline V lookup: CDR1 MNHNS, CDR2 SASEGT. The CDR3 DNA reads TGTGCCAGCAGTGAATACTTTGAGACCCAGTACTTC. Amino acid sequence: CASSEYFETQYF.

The table lists this clone with a few counts. The chain uses TRBV5-6 and TRBJ2-7; tentatively, D is TRBD1 or TRBD2 (5 bases each). V was clipped by 0 bases and J by 2 bases, with 9 bases between them. This CDR3 has 14 amino acids. Per the germline V gene, CDR1 is SGHDT and CDR2 is YYEEEE. Here the CDR3 DNA reads TGTGCCAGCAGCTTGGGGGACGGAGCCTACGAGCAGTACTTC. This codes for CASSLGDGAYEQYF.

This sequence joins TRBV28 and TRBJ1-5; D might be TRBD1 (6 bases). Germline-derived CDR1 and CDR2 are MDHEN and SYDVKM. The CDR3 has 15 residues. V lost 8 bases, J lost 2 bases, and 16 bases lay in between. CDR3 in DNA: TGTGCCAGCGGGGCTCCGGACAGCGGCAATCAGCCCCAGCATTTT. Translating gives CASGAPDSGNQPQHF.

J is TRBJ2-7 and V is TRBV6-1; 9 bases are a match to TRBD2. The CDR3 extends over 14 amino acids. V shed 3 bases, J shed 7 bases, and the junction held 7 bases outside the gene matches. CDR1 is MNHNS, CDR2 SASEGT, per germline. In nucleotides, the CDR3 is TGTGCCAGCAGTGAGGTAGCGGGAGTGGGGGAGCAGTACTTC. Its protein product is CASSEVAGVGEQYF.